The entry below gives a single T cell receptor (beta chain) sequence along with its context. At least ten counts were recorded for this clonotype. The antigen it recognizes is unknown. No much larger clone is present one base from it, and per-base qualities are unavailable. This sample is drawn from a study of human T cells and chemical hapten exposure (dated by TCRdb to the early 2020s). In terms of the full investigation: For sensitization, 2% DPC in acetone was applied to a 2 cm by 2 cm area of upper inner arm skin. The mostly female patient cohort included alopecia areata with under or over 50% scalp involvement, alopecia totalis and alopecia universalis. The libraries were sequenced as a pool, and the TCR yield per sample differed mostly because of small variations in library volumes within the pool. Some 29 alopecia patients gave blood for TCR sequencing at one to four time points (pre-sensitization, 2, 6 and 24 weeks). Peripheral blood TCR repertoire changes were tracked in vivo in alopecia patients during primary and secondary sensitization to the hapten diphenylcyclopropenone (DPC). Blood samples were taken from patients before sensitization (week 0) and then at 2, 6 and about 24 weeks after DPC sensitization. Patients additionally received weekly therapeutic DPC doses to the scalp throughout the approximately 22-week study period. Patch testing was performed on the upper back with Finn chambers containing 0.01% DPC, and the patch tests were scored after 6 days according to International Contact Dermatitis Research Group standards. The paper as a whole reports these results and caveats: Repeated subsampling changed both the strength of the expansion versus patch-test correlation and the threshold at which the correlation became significant. Alopecia, a presumed autoimmune disease, was present in all patients, so the immune response of the patients might differ from that of healthy individuals. Expanded TCRs formed significantly more large CDR3 similarity clusters than pre-sensitization or healthy control sets, consistent with antigen-driven responses. The number of PT1 expanded TCRs positively correlated with patch test score, significant at thresholds 8, 16 and 32 but not 4. DPC sensitization did not change the number of TCRs with a frequency above 1 in 1000, and there was no evidence of changes in global repertoire structure.

Receptor amplification or capture employed RACE. The sequencing machine was a NextSeq 500. During library preparation, unique molecular identifiers were attached to individual cDNA molecules so that TCRs could be counted in a quantitative, reproducible way. Each blood RNA sample was used to sequence both TCR alpha and TCR beta chains. The original methods were these. Samples had a median of roughly 98,000 TCRs, with a range from roughly 20,000 to 690,600. The Decombinator software suite was used to annotate the V, J and CDR3 of the TCR reads. To make PS versus PT1 abundance plots, every sample was subsampled to the same number of TCRs (28,000). Expanded TCRs were defined as absent before sensitization and observed at least eight times at the 2-week time point. TCRdb trimmed public reads at Q25 via fastp, called clones via MiXCR and kept in-frame beta chains. Rows with a matching CDR3 protein are joined into one entry that keeps the most common DNA and genes. The V and J calls come from TCRdb's annotation, not from the publication. The sample contains tens of thousands of distinct CDR3 sequences, about 9.3% of them found a single time. The ten largest clones take up about an eighth of the sample.

Including the terminal cysteine and phenylalanine, the CDR3 comprises 12 residues. Solely the CDR3 DNA is kept, with 36 bases framed from the first base. The germline V gene (reference sequence) sets CDR1 to DFQATT and CDR2 to SNEGSKA. The germline V and J ends show losses of 5 bases and 3 bases respectively, and no gene match explains 2 bases of the junction. Reading the label with the study, this specimen's time point is: patch test 1, 2 weeks after DPC sensitization. Per the publication, the treatment or condition label means: therapeutic diphenylcyclopropenone sensitization with weekly scalp DPC. At each patch-test visit, blood was drawn before the patch test was applied. Patients were eligible if aged 18 to 70, diagnosed with alopecia and judged suitable for DPC therapy, and pregnant patients were excluded. Total RNA was isolated from unfractionated whole blood collected in Tempus Blood RNA tubes.

Recombination joined TRBV20-1 with TRBJ2-7, with 9 central nucleotides matching TRBD1. This receptor was taken from a woman between 40 and 50 years old with alopecia areata. Some clones in this sample may be carry-over from other donors' samples. The sequenced sample was whole blood, obtained in connection with sensitization to the hapten diphenylcyclopropenone (DPC). The nucleotide sequence reads TGCAGTGCTCGGGACAGGGACTACGAGCAGTACTTC. This encodes CSARDRDYEQYF.